One T cell receptor (beta chain) is described in this entry. Its target is not known. The record originates from a study of cytomegalovirus exposure and HLA in healthy donors. Study outcomes and limitations: A list of approximately 150 TCR beta chains associated with cytomegalovirus was given.

The table came from immunoSEQ multiplex PCR; TCRdb's copy has only in-frame clones and leaves some out. The data show about 250,000 clones, roughly 87% seen once. After removal of 5 bases from V and 5 bases from J, the junction contained 4 bases not matched to a gene. Germline V lookup: CDR1 MNHEY, CDR2 SMNVEV (reference sequence). CDR3 size: 13 residues. The donors belonged to the approximately 120-subject validation cohort, separate from the approximately 700-subject first cohort. This chain links TRBV27 with TRBJ1-1, with 8 nucleotides matching TRBD1. This clonotype was obtained from a man younger than 35 in good health and CMV-seropositive. Sequencing was done on a sample of PBMCs. As DNA, the CDR3 is TGTGCCAGCAGTCCAACAGGGGGGACTGAAGCTTTCTTT. Translating gives CASSPTGGTEAFF.